The next 21 T cell receptor beta chains were all read from a single sample in a study of blood T cell repertoires in COVID-19. Sequencing used immunoSEQ multiplex PCR; TCRdb keeps in-frame clones, though not all of them. Of about 190,000 clones listed, around nine tenths were seen once; the top ten hold around 5.8%. Sequencing was carried out using peripheral blood. The receptors here all came from a man in his forties with active or convalescent COVID-19.

This chain uses TRBV2 with TRBJ2-3, with 10 bases lining up with TRBD2. Germline assignment: CDR1 SNHLY and CDR2 FYNNEI. J was trimmed by 8 bases and V by 1 base; bases with no gene match: 12. The CDR3 is 17 amino acids. CDR3 protein: CASSEEASGGALGTQYF. The CDR3 nucleotides read TGTGCCAGCAGTGAAGAAGCTAGCGGGGGAGCACTGGGTACGCAGTATTTT. Combining the CDR3 with reference TRBV2 and TRBJ2-3 gives the whole variable domain EPEVTQTPSHQVTQMGQEVILRCVPISNHLYFYWYRQILGQKVEFLVSFYNNEISEKSEIFDDQFSVERPDGSNFTLKIRSTKLEDSAMYFCASSEEASGGALGTQYFGPGTRLTVL.

The V gene is TRBV25-1, the J gene TRBJ2-2, with a tentative D call TRBD2 (7 bases). Germline assignment: CDR1 MGHDK and CDR2 SYGVNS. This CDR3 spans 15 amino acids. Trimming removed 6 bases from V and 1 base from J, with 12 bases in between. CDR3 residues: CASRQGGGNTGELFF. Written as DNA, the CDR3 is TGTGCCAGCAGACAGGGAGGGGGGAACACCGGGGAGCTGTTTTTT.

This sequence joins TRBV5-1 and TRBJ2-1, with D possibly being TRBD1 (6 bases). Trimming removed 0 bases from V and 0 bases from J, with 10 bases in between. Looked up from germline, CDR1 is SGHRS and CDR2 is YFSETQ. The CDR3 has 16 amino acids. This chain's CDR3 is CASSLERTASYNEQFF. For the CDR3, the DNA is TGCGCCAGCAGCTTGGAACGGACAGCCTCCTACAATGAGCAGTTCTTC.

This chain joins TRBV11-2 and TRBJ2-1; 7 nucleotides line up with TRBD2. There are 18 residues in the CDR3. Germline V gene sequence: CDR1 SGHAT, CDR2 FQNNGV. Trimming took 5 bases from V and 2 from J; bases not matched to a gene: 15. CDR3 sequence (DNA): TGTGCCAGCAGCCCACCCTTCGAGGTGGGACTAACCTACAATGAGCAGTTCTTC. Translating it yields CASSPPFEVGLTYNEQFF.

The V and J genes are TRBV6-5 and TRBJ1-1; 7 bases align to TRBD1. In germline, CDR1 is MNHEY, CDR2 SVGAGI. The junction had 7 bases not matched to a gene; V was cut back by 6 bases and J by 6 bases. CDR3 size: 13 residues. CDR3 in DNA: TGTGCCAGCAGGGGGACAGTCCGTCCTGAAGCTTTCTTT. Its protein is CASRGTVRPEAFF.

This chain connects TRBV7-3 to TRBJ2-7; D is unresolved. CDR1 and CDR2 from the germline V gene are SGHTA and FQGTGA. This CDR3 region has 13 residues. V lost 5 bases to trimming and J lost 2 bases, with 10 bases between them. This CDR3 is CASSPGRTYEQYF. The CDR3, as DNA: TGTGCCAGCAGCCCAGGTAGAACCTACGAGCAGTACTTC. Together with reference TRBV7-3 and TRBJ2-7, the CDR3 gives the full variable domain: GAGVSQTPSNKVTEKGKYVELRCDPISGHTALYWYRQSLGQGPEFLIYFQGTGAADDSGLPNDRFFAVRPEGSVSTLKIQRTERGDSAVYLCASSPGRTYEQYFGPGTRLTVT.

The V and J genes are TRBV7-2 and TRBJ1-6, with 8 bases lining up with TRBD1. The V and J ends lost 5 bases and 10 bases, in that order; junction bases with no gene match: 10. Germline V gives CDR1 SGHTA, CDR2 FQGNSA. The CDR3 has 15 amino acids. The CDR3 sequence is CASSHDRGFVSPLHF. CDR3 DNA sequence: TGTGCCAGCAGCCACGACAGGGGTTTTGTCTCACCCCTCCACTTT.

The rearrangement links TRBV7-7 to TRBJ2-2, with 7 bases aligning to TRBD1. Losses at the gene ends were 2 bases for V and 4 bases for J; bases not matched to a gene: 7. The CDR3 covers 16 residues. The germline V gene has CDR1 SSHAT and CDR2 FNYEAQ (reference sequence). The CDR3: CASSLRGGAGTGELFF. The CDR3 nucleotides read TGTGCCAGCAGCTTACGAGGGGGCGCGGGCACCGGGGAGCTGTTTTTT.

This clone was recorded once. V is TRBV2 and J is TRBJ2-1, with D perhaps TRBD1 (5 bases). Germline V gene lookup returns CDR1 SNHLY and CDR2 FYNNEI. This CDR3 region has 14 residues. Trimming cost V 5 bases and J 0 bases, with 8 bases left between them. CDR3 region: CASSRTSSYNEQFF. The CDR3 DNA reads TGTGCCAGCAGTCGGACAAGCTCCTACAATGAGCAGTTCTTC.

The chain links TRBV5-4 to TRBJ2-7; TRBD2 matches 11 bases. Germline lookup yields CDR1 SGHNT and CDR2 YYREEE (reference sequence). Trimming cost V 2 bases and J 0 bases; bases outside gene matches: 4. This CDR3 comprises 16 residues. The CDR3 spells CASSFLAGGSSYEQYF. The CDR3 bases are TGTGCCAGCAGCTTCCTAGCGGGAGGTAGCTCCTACGAGCAGTACTTC.

This chain links TRBV11-3 with TRBJ2-1; the match to TRBD2 covers 10 bases. Germline CDR1 SGHNT, CDR2 YENEEA. This CDR3 contains 18 residues. V lost 0 bases, J lost 3 bases, and 8 bases stayed unmatched. This CDR3 reads CASSLEPVAGGHYNEQFF. CDR3 coding DNA: TGTGCCAGCAGCTTAGAGCCGGTAGCGGGGGGCCACTACAATGAGCAGTTCTTC. The full variable domain, its missing parts supplied by reference TRBV11-3 and TRBJ2-1, is EAGVVQSPRYKIIEKKQPVAFWCNPISGHNTLYWYLQNLGQGPELLIRYENEEAVDDSQLPKDRFSAERLKGVDSTLKIQPAELGDSAVYLCASSLEPVAGGHYNEQFFGPGTRLTVL.

The chain is built from TRBV3-1 (or the pseudogene TRBV3-2) and TRBJ2-7; 10 bases line up with TRBD2. There are 15 residues in the CDR3. Germline CDR1 LGHDT, CDR2 YNNKEL (reference sequence). Trimming took 4 bases from V and 6 from J; bases not matched to a gene: 9. CDR3 sequence (DNA): TGTGCCAGCAGCCGCGAACCGGGACTAGCGAGCGAGCAGTACTTC. Translation: CASSREPGLASEQYF.

CDR3 coding DNA: TGTGCCAGAAGCTTGGGGTCGGCCTACAATGAGCAGTTCTTC. It specifies CARSLGSAYNEQFF. V is TRBV5-3 and J is TRBJ2-1; D is uncertain. TRBV5-3 is marked as an open reading frame, function uncertain. The ends were cut back, 0 bases at V and 2 bases at J, with 6 bases in the middle. The CDR3 is made up of 14 amino acids.

This rearrangement joins TRBV7-9 to TRBJ2-5, with D perhaps matching TRBD2 (5 bases). In germline, CDR1 is SEHNR, CDR2 FQNEAQ (reference sequence). The CDR3 is 15 residues long. Trimming cost V 2 bases and J 4 bases, with 14 bases left between them. CDR3 in amino acids: CASSLLGSSSETQYF. The CDR3 DNA is TGTGCCAGCAGCTTATTAGGGAGTTCGTCAGAGACCCAGTACTTC.

The chain has TRBV28 and TRBJ1-2; D unclear. From germline, CDR1 is MDHEN and CDR2 SYDVKM. V dropped 3 bases and J dropped 8 bases, with 13 bases sitting between them. CDR3 length: 13 amino acids. CDR3 sequence: CASSLVPREGYTF. The CDR3 DNA reads as TGTGCCAGCAGTTTGGTGCCCCGCGAGGGCTACACCTTC.

The chain links TRBV5-6 to TRBJ1-2, with 8 nucleotides matching TRBD1. The germline V gene encodes CDR1 SGHDT and CDR2 YYEEEE. The CDR3 totals 13 residues. Trimming at V came to 2 bases and at J to 5 bases, leaving 2 bases not matched to a gene. In DNA, the CDR3 is TGTGCCAGCAGCTTACAGGGGGGATATGGCTACACCTTC. It translates to CASSLQGGYGYTF.

This chain uses TRBV6-5 with TRBJ1-6, with unresolved D. The V gene's germline CDR1 is MNHEY and CDR2 SVGAGI. This CDR3 is built from 15 residues. With 8 bases removed from V and 5 bases from J, the gap between germline ends came to 16 bases. The CDR3 reads CASQYLLGNNSPLHF. The DNA of the CDR3 is TGTGCCAGCCAATACCTACTAGGGAATAATTCACCCCTCCACTTT.

The V gene is TRBV7-2, the J gene TRBJ2-7, with D possibly TRBD1 on 5 matching bases. The V and J ends lost 4 bases and 2 bases respectively, with 12 bases between them. Germline V gene data show CDR1 as SGHTA and CDR2 as FQGNSA. The CDR3 loop spans 14 amino acids. CDR3 in DNA: TGTGCCAGCAGCTCCGACAGACGTACCTACGAGCAGTACTTC. Protein product: CASSSDRRTYEQYF.

This clone came up once. The chain employs TRBV11-3 and TRBJ1-2, with 9 bases identical to TRBD1. CDR1 SGHNT and CDR2 YENEEA come from the germline V gene. The junction had 8 bases not matched to a gene; V was cut back by 5 bases and J by 4 bases. The CDR3 totals 15 residues. CDR3 nucleotide sequence: TGTGCCAGCAGCGAAAGACAGGGGGTTCCCTATGGCTACACCTTC. It encodes CASSERQGVPYGYTF.

This clone appeared a single time. The CDR3: CAIQGLYGYTF. For the CDR3, the DNA is TGTGCCATCCAGGGGTTGTATGGCTACACCTTC. The rearrangement links TRBV6-5 to TRBJ1-2, with a tentative D call TRBD1 (6 bases). Germline V CDR1 and CDR2: MNHEY, SVGAGI. V lost 10 bases and J lost 5, with 11 bases in between. The CDR3 contains 11 residues.

The chain uses TRBV19 and TRBJ1-5; 9 positions match TRBD1. There are 15 residues in the CDR3. Looked up from germline, CDR1 is LNHDA and CDR2 is SQIVND (reference sequence). Germline trimming cut 3 bases from V and 1 base from J; bases unmatched to any gene: 1. CDR3 sequence reads: CASSIGQGSNQPQHF. DNA for the CDR3: TGTGCCAGTAGTATCGGACAGGGGAGCAATCAGCCCCAGCATTTT.